This T cell receptor (beta chain) comes out of a study of cytomegalovirus exposure and HLA in healthy donors. In germline, CDR1 is SGDLS, CDR2 YYNGEE. With 2 bases removed from V and 4 bases from J, the gap between germline ends came to 9 bases. The CDR3 is 13 amino acids. Overall study findings and caveats: Within the 95 to 150 validation repertoires, first-cohort TCR clusters tended to co-occur, according to a later analysis. The classifier reportedly diagnosed cytomegalovirus status with high specificity and sensitivity.

Produced via immunoSEQ multiplex PCR; TCRdb's table is partial and in-frame only. The table has under 85,000 clones, roughly 94% seen once. As to this clone: Its antigen is as yet unknown.

The receptor's source is a woman aged 18 to 35 in good health and CMV-seronegative. Sequencing was done on a sample of PBMCs. J is TRBJ1-1 and V is TRBV9; D not resolved. CDR3 protein: CASSVTAGTEAFF. The CDR3 coding sequence is TGTGCCAGCAGCGTCACCGCCGGCACTGAAGCTTTCTTT.